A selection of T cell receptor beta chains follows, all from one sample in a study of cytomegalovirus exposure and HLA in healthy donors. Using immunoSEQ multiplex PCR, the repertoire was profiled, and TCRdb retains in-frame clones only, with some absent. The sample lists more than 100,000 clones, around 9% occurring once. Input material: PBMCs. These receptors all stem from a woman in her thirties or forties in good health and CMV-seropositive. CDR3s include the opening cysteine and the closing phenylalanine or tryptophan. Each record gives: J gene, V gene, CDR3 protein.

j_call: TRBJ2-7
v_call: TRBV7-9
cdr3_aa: CASSLFTGRDEQYF

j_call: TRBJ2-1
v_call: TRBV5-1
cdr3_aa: CASSSGQSYNEQFF

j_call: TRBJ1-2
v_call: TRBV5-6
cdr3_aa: CASSLAWGGNSYTF

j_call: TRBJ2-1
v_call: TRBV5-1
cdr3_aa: CASSLGANEQFF

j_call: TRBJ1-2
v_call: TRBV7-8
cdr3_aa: CASSLGETPPTGGGYTF

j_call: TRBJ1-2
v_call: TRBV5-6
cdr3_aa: CASSLQGPRGYTF

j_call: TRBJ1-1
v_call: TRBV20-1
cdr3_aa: CSVGVEGVAFF

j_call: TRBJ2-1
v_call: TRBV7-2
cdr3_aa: CASSTWTGGYNEQFF

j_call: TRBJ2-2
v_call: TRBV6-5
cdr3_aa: CASSYSHLNTGELFF

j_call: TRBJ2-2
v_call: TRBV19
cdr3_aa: CASSSRQGVGTGELFF

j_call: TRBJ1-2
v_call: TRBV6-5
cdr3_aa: CASSYSEGAYGYTF

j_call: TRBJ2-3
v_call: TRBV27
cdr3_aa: CASRRSDTDTQYF

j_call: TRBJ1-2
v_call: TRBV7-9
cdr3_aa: CASSMYGQGTINYGYTF

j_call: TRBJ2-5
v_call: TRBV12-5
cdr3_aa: CASGPGQTFQETQYF

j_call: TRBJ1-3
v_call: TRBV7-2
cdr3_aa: CASSRDRGAGNTIYF

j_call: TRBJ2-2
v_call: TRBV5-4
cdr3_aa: CASRVDSNTGELFF

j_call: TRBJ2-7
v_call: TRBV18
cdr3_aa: CASSPQQGSYEQYF

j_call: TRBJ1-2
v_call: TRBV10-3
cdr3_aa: CAISERGAYGYTF

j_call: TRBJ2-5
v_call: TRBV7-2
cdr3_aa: CASSSGLAGVGTQYF

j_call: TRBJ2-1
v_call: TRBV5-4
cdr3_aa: CASSPGGTLYNEQFF

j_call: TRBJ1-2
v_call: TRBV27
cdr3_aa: CASRRGQNYGYTF

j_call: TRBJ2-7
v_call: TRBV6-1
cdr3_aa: CASSEYQVDEKYF

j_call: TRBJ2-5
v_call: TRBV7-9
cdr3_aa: CASGGAQQQETQYF

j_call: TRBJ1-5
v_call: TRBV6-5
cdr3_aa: CASRAGTPSNQPQHF

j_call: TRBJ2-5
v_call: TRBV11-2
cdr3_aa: CASSANTGVRETQYF

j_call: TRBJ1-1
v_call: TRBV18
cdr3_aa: CASSSPAGTGGTEAFF

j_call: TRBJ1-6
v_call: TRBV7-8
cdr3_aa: CASSLRDSYNSPLHF

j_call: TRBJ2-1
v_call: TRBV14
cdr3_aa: CASSQDPSGGSPAYYNEQFF

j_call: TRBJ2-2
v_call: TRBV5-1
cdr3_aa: CASSFGGTGGELFF

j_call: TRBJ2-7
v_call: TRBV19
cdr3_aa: CASSIWGGPYEQYF

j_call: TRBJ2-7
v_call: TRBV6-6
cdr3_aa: CASSTDRSYEQYF

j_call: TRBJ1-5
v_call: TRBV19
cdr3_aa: CASSLGRSSNQPQHF

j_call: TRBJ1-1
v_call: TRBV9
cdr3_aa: CASSPRGAPDTEAFF

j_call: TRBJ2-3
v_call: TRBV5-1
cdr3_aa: CASSSSGLAGIFTDTQYF

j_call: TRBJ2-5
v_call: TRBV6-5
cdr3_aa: CASSYNPGLAGETQYF

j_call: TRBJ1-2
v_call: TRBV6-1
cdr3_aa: CASSERGSYGYTF

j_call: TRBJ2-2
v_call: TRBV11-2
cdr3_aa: CATSFGPGELFF

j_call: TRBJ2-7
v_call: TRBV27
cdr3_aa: CASSFGGRAGEQYF

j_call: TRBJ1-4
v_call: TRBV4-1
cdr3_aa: CASSQDREVTAEKLFF

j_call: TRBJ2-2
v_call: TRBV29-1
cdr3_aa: CSVDRSGVSGELFF

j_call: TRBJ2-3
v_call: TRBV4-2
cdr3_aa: CASTGLAGGTSTDTQYF